The 30 T cell receptor beta chains in this list originate from one sample, sequenced in a study of CD8 T cells in ankylosing spondylitis. From the 5' RACE reads, TCRdb called clonotypes with MiXCR, one entry per CDR3 protein. The sample lists 150,000 to 200,000 distinct CDR3 sequences, 15% to 20% seen once, with approximately 4% in the top ten. Sequencing input: blood, either unsorted or a sorted T cell fraction (not recorded which). All receptors come from a male donor aged 10-29 years with ankylosing spondylitis or in good health (not recorded which).

This clonotype came up many times. The J gene is TRBJ2-1, the V gene TRBV7-8; D could derive from TRBD1 or TRBD2 (6 bases each). Deletions cut 2 bases from V and 8 bases from J, with 13 bases between. Looked up from germline, CDR1 is SGHVS and CDR2 is FQNEAQ. The CDR3 is made up of 14 amino acids. Here the CDR3 DNA reads TGTGCCAGCAGCTTAAGCATGGGGGGCCATGAGCAGTTCTTC. Its translation is CASSLSMGGHEQFF.

In this sample, this clonotype turned up many times. The rearrangement links TRBV2 to TRBJ2-2; tentatively, D is TRBD1 (6 bases). The CDR3 runs to 14 residues. V was trimmed by 6 bases and J by 6 bases, leaving 14 bases between them. The germline V gene encodes CDR1 SNHLY and CDR2 FYNNEI. The CDR3 nucleotides are TGTGCCAGCAGGGACAGACCCAGCTCCGGGGAGCTGTTTTTT. Translation: CASRDRPSSGELFF.

At least ten counts were recorded for this clonotype. The CDR3 coding sequence is TGCAGCGTTGCAGGGGCTGATGAAGCTTTCTTT. Its protein product is CSVAGADEAFF. J is TRBJ1-1 and V is TRBV29-1, with D perhaps TRBD1 (6 bases). Germline lookup yields CDR1 SQVTM and CDR2 ANQGSEA. Trimming removed 4 bases from V and 7 bases from J, with 10 bases in between. The CDR3 has 11 amino acids.

The table lists this clonotype with many counts. Germline and junction disagree at one end, which may indicate a read error. V usage is TRBV12-3 or TRBV12-4 and J usage is TRBJ2-7, with D perhaps being TRBD1 or TRBD2 (6 bases each). CDR3 size: 14 residues. CDR3 residues: CASSLGGSSYEQYF. In DNA form, the CDR3 reads TGCGCCAGCAGCTTGGGGGGCTCCTCCTACGAGCAGTACTTC.

Many counts were recorded for this clonotype. The rearrangement uses TRBV7-9 and TRBJ2-7, with D uncertain. Trimming pared 5 bases from V and 5 bases from J, leaving 16 bases between. Per germline, CDR1 SEHNR and CDR2 FQNEAQ (reference sequence). This CDR3 has 14 residues. The chain's CDR3 is CASSLLKGDDEQYF. The CDR3 DNA sequence: TGTGCCAGCAGCCTTCTAAAAGGTGACGACGAGCAGTACTTC.

This clonotype appeared many times. This chain joins TRBV27 and TRBJ2-1, with TRBD1 as a possible D gene (5 bases). This CDR3 is 15 amino acids long. CDR1 and CDR2 (germline): MNHEY, SMNVEV (reference sequence). The V end was cut by 0 bases, the J end by 9 bases, with 15 bases between. CDR3 loop: CASSLSLPQGAEQFF. In DNA, the CDR3 is TGTGCCAGCAGTTTATCCCTCCCCCAGGGTGCTGAGCAGTTCTTC.

This clonotype has a count of ten or more. The chain uses TRBV14 and TRBJ1-5; 7 nucleotides match TRBD1. J was trimmed by 4 bases and V by 4 bases; bases with no gene match: 4. The germline V gene has CDR1 SGHDN and CDR2 FVKESK. The CDR3 has 14 amino acids. The CDR3 region has the DNA TGTGCCAGCAGCCTAGGGGGCCTAAATCAGCCCCAGCATTTT. Translated: CASSLGGLNQPQHF.

The chain recombines TRBV29-1 with TRBJ2-1, with TRBD2 identical over 9 bases. Germline V gene sequence: CDR1 SQVTM, CDR2 ANQGSEA. The CDR3 extends over 14 amino acids. With 6 bases clipped from V and 0 bases from J, the junction kept 3 bases outside the gene matches. Here the CDR3 reads CSVALAGSYNEQFF. The DNA of the CDR3 is TGCAGCGTCGCACTAGCGGGCTCCTACAATGAGCAGTTCTTC.

This clonotype has at least ten counts. The chain joins TRBV5-1 to TRBJ2-2; the match to TRBD1 covers 9 bases. CDR1 is SGHRS and CDR2 is YFSETQ in the germline V gene. V lost 3 bases and J lost 5; bases outside the gene matches: 5. The CDR3 consists of 15 residues. CDR3 coding DNA: TGCGCCAGCAGCTCCGGACAGGGGATGACCGGGGAGCTGTTTTTT. Encoded protein: CASSSGQGMTGELFF.

The chain combines TRBV24-1 with TRBJ1-1, with D perhaps TRBD1 (5 bases). From germline, CDR1 is KGHDR and CDR2 SFDVKD. V lost 3 bases and J lost 6, with 7 bases in between. This CDR3 is built from 12 residues. The CDR3 sequence is CATSDGGAEAFF. The CDR3 coding sequence is TGTGCCACCAGTGATGGGGGAGCTGAAGCTTTCTTT.

This clonotype was detected ten times or more. The CDR3 is CASSLRASSGNTIYF. The DNA of the CDR3 is TGCGCCAGCAGCCTTCGGGCCTCCTCTGGAAACACCATATATTTT. The V gene is TRBV5-1, the J gene TRBJ1-3; D gene unclear. There are 15 residues in the CDR3. V was clipped by 4 bases and J by 0 bases, with 11 bases between them. Germline CDR1 and CDR2: SGHRS and YFSETQ.

The table lists this clonotype with many counts. The chain couples TRBV6-2 or TRBV6-3 to TRBJ1-5; D might be TRBD1 (6 bases). This CDR3 has 13 residues. The germline V gene encodes CDR1 MNHEY and CDR2 SVGEGT. V lost 6 bases, J lost 4 bases, and 10 bases lay in between. The CDR3 spells CASRLTGNQPQHF. As DNA, the CDR3 is TGTGCCAGCAGATTGACAGGTAATCAGCCCCAGCATTTT.

This clonotype was seen many times. The chain couples TRBV9 to TRBJ1-1; possible D gene TRBD1, 6 bases. V shed 4 bases and J shed 3 bases, with 25 bases lying between them. The length of the CDR3 is 18 residues. Germline V lookup: CDR1 SGDLS, CDR2 YYNGEE. The CDR3 DNA sequence: TGTGCCAGCAGCCCTTCCGAGACGAGGGGCTCAGGGGACACTGAAGCTTTCTTT. Its translation is CASSPSETRGSGDTEAFF.

This clonotype was counted many times. This CDR3 is CASSLVGDDTQYF. CDR3 sequence (DNA): TGCGCCAGCAGCTTGGTGGGCGACGATACGCAGTATTTT. This chain links TRBV5-1 with TRBJ2-3; no clear D. Germline CDR1 SGHRS, CDR2 YFSETQ. V was cut by 0 bases and J by 6 bases, with 8 bases left in between. This CDR3 has 13 amino acids.

In its sample, this clonotype was seen many times. The V gene is TRBV4-2, the J gene TRBJ2-3, with 7 bases lining up with TRBD2. V was pared by 4 bases and J by 4 bases, with 5 bases of the junction left unmatched. Germline V gene sequence: CDR1 LGHNA, CDR2 YNFKEQ. This CDR3 region has 14 residues. CDR3: CASSPGGRSDTQYF. The CDR3 bases are TGTGCCAGCAGCCCGGGCGGGAGATCAGATACGCAGTATTTT.

This clonotype was found a few times. V is TRBV4-3 and J is TRBJ1-1, with 10 nucleotides matching TRBD1. The CDR3 consists of 16 residues. Per germline, CDR1 LGHNA and CDR2 YSLEER. The V segment lost 3 bases and the J segment 5 bases; nucleotides outside the gene matches: 9. The CDR3 loop is CASSQRSGTGVTEAFF. CDR3 in DNA: TGCGCCAGCAGCCAGAGATCCGGGACAGGGGTTACTGAAGCTTTCTTT.

This clonotype was observed at least ten times. The chain carries TRBV5-1 and TRBJ2-7; D gene ambiguous. The CDR3 sequence is 13 residues long. Germline V gives CDR1 SGHRS, CDR2 YFSETQ. CDR3 coding DNA: TGCGCCAGCTCTCTATCCGGCCTCTACCAGCAGTACGTC. Its translation: CASSLSGLYQQYV.

This clonotype was detected only a few times. The V gene is TRBV6-2 or TRBV6-3, the J gene TRBJ2-5, with D tentatively TRBD1 (5 bases). Germline V CDR1 and CDR2: MNHEY, SVGEGT. V was pared by 2 bases and J by 3 bases, with 10 bases between. The CDR3 is 14 residues long. The CDR3 protein is CASSYSRVEETQYF. Written as DNA, the CDR3 is TGTGCCAGCAGTTACAGCAGGGTGGAAGAGACCCAGTACTTC.

The table lists this clonotype with many counts. V and J are TRBV4-1 and TRBJ2-1, with D perhaps matching TRBD1 (5 bases). CDR1 and CDR2 from the germline V gene are MGHRA and YSYEKL. The CDR3 totals 17 residues. The ends were cut back, 4 bases at V and 5 bases at J, with 21 bases in the middle. The CDR3 protein is CASSPRGAGHSDNEQFF. In nucleotides, the CDR3 is TGCGCCAGCAGCCCCCGTGGGGCTGGACATAGTGACAATGAGCAGTTCTTC.

This clonotype was seen ten or more times. This chain joins TRBV20-1 and TRBJ1-3; D gene uncertain. This CDR3 region has 15 residues. Trimming removed 6 bases from V and 0 bases from J, with 15 bases in between. Germline V CDR1 and CDR2: DFQATT, SNEGSKA (reference sequence). CDR3 protein: CSAHIGSISGNTIYF. Here the CDR3 DNA reads TGCAGTGCCCACATCGGATCCATCTCTGGAAACACCATATATTTT.

This clonotype was counted many times. The J gene is TRBJ2-7, the V gene TRBV28, with D possibly being TRBD2 (5 bases). Trimming cost V 7 bases and J 6 bases, with 19 bases left between them. The CDR3 covers 14 residues. Germline CDR1 MDHEN, CDR2 SYDVKM. Here the CDR3 reads CASNVGLAPSEQYF. CDR3 coding DNA: TGTGCCAGCAATGTTGGGCTAGCCCCGTCCGAGCAGTACTTC.

This clonotype came up a few times. The rearrangement joins TRBV9 to TRBJ1-5; 7 bases are a match to TRBD1. The CDR3 sequence is 15 residues long. From germline, CDR1 is SGDLS and CDR2 YYNGEE. V gave up 0 bases and J gave up 2 bases; unmatched junction bases: 2. The CDR3 here is CASSVGQGGNQPQHF. For the CDR3, the DNA is TGTGCCAGCAGCGTAGGACAGGGCGGCAATCAGCCCCAGCATTTT.

This clonotype was counted ten times or more. This rearrangement joins TRBV28 to TRBJ1-4, with TRBD1 matching 9 bases. The V gene end was trimmed by 4 bases and the J gene end by 8 bases; junction bases not matched to a gene: 5. Germline CDR1 is MDHEN and CDR2 is SYDVKM. CDR3 length: 14 amino acids. CDR3 protein: CASSSGTGNEKLFF. In DNA form, the CDR3 reads TGTGCCAGCAGTTCCGGGACAGGGAACGAAAAACTGTTTTTT.

This clonotype appeared many times. V gene TRBV7-6 combines with J gene TRBJ2-7; the D is unclear. CDR3 length equals 14 residues. Germline CDR1 and CDR2: SGHVS and FNYEAQ. V was trimmed by 2 bases and J by 1 base, leaving 9 bases between them. The CDR3 loop reads CASSLIADSYEQYF. CDR3 DNA: TGTGCCAGCAGCTTAATTGCTGATTCCTACGAGCAGTACTTC.

The rearrangement uses TRBV27 and TRBJ1-4; D might be TRBD1 (5 bases). CDR1 is MNHEY, CDR2 SMNVEV, per germline (reference sequence). This CDR3 comprises 15 residues. Trimming cost V 6 bases and J 4 bases, with 15 bases left between them. CDR3 coding DNA: TGTGCCAGCAGGAAAGGGGCAGGTGGTAATGAAAAACTGTTTTTT. Its protein product is CASRKGAGGNEKLFF.

This clonotype occurred many times. The chain is built from TRBV12-3 or TRBV12-4 and TRBJ2-5; D possibly matches TRBD1 or TRBD2 (6 bases each). The CDR3 is 17 amino acids. V was shortened by 6 bases and J by 5 bases, with 25 bases between the two germline ends. The CDR3: CASSKPRARGPWETQYF. DNA for the CDR3: TGTGCCAGCAGCAAACCTCGGGCACGGGGGCCTTGGGAGACCCAGTACTTC.

This clonotype has at least ten counts. J is TRBJ2-1 and V is TRBV18; tentatively, D is TRBD2 (5 bases). The V end lost 1 base, the J end lost 2 bases, and 12 bases lay between the germline ends. This CDR3 is 16 amino acids long. CDR1 is KGHSH and CDR2 is LQKENI in the germline V gene. The CDR3 loop is CASSPRGRITYNEQFF. CDR3 DNA sequence: TGTGCCAGCTCACCACGAGGGAGAATCACCTACAATGAGCAGTTCTTC.

This chain uses TRBV18 with TRBJ2-7; D remains ambiguous. The CDR3 has 13 amino acids. Looked up from germline, CDR1 is KGHSH and CDR2 is LQKENI. The V end was cut by 1 base, the J end by 6 bases, with 10 bases between. The chain's CDR3 is CASSPQGIGEQYV. The DNA for the CDR3 is TGTGCCAGCTCACCACAGGGTATCGGCGAGCAGTACGTC.

This clonotype occurred many times. This sequence joins TRBV5-1 and TRBJ1-1, with 7 bases matching TRBD1. Germline V gene sequence: CDR1 SGHRS, CDR2 YFSETQ. There are 14 residues in the CDR3. The J segment lost 10 bases and the V segment lost 0 bases, leaving 9 bases of the junction unmatched. CDR3 amino acids: CASSLEGRQGGAFF. The CDR3 region has the DNA TGCGCCAGCAGCTTGGAGGGGAGACAGGGAGGAGCTTTCTTT. The full variable domain, completed using reference TRBV5-1 and TRBJ1-1, is KAGVTQTPRYLIKTRGQQVTLSCSPISGHRSVSWYQQTPGQGLQFLFEYFSETQRNKGNFPGRFSGRQFSNSRSEMNVSTLELGDSALYLCASSLEGRQGGAFFGQGTRLTVV.

This clonotype has at least ten counts. The V call is TRBV11-3, the J call TRBJ2-2; D is unclear. V lost 5 bases to trimming and J lost 3 bases, with 7 bases between them. The CDR3 length is 13 residues. Germline CDR1 reads SGHNT; CDR2 reads YENEEA. This chain's CDR3 is CASSLQDTGELFF. The CDR3, as DNA: TGTGCCAGCAGCCTCCAGGACACCGGGGAGCTGTTTTTT.